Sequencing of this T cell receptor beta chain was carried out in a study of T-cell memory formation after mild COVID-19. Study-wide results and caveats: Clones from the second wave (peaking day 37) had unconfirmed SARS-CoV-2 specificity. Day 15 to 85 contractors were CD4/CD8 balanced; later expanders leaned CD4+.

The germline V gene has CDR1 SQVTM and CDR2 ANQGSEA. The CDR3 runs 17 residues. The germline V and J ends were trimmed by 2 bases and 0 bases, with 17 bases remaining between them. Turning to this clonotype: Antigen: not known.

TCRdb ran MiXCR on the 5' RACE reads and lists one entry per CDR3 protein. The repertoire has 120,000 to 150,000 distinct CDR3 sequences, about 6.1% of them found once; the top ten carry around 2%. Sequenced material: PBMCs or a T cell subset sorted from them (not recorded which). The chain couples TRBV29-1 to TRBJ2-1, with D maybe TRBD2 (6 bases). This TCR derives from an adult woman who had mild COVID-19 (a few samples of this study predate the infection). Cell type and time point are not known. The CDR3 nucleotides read TGCAGCGTTGAATTACGGAGGGCTAGAAGCTCCTACAATGAGCAGTTCTTC. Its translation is CSVELRRARSSYNEQFF.